The 20 T cell receptor beta chains listed next were all sequenced from one sample in a study of T cells in Graves' hyperthyroidism and ophthalmopathy. The CDR3 regions of TCR beta were amplified from RNA transcripts. The HTBI primer set served for first-round RT-PCR of the TCR CDR3. One entry per CDR3 protein results from TCRdb running MiXCR on the multiplex PCR reads. The data show hundreds of thousands of distinct CDR3 sequences, approximately 15% seen once. The specimen was blood. Receptors were obtained from a woman aged 18 to 35 with Graves' hyperthyroidism.

There are many counts of this clonotype. The V gene is TRBV28, the J gene TRBJ2-4; 9 nucleotides match TRBD1. The length of the CDR3 is 15 residues. V trimming: 6 bases; J trimming: 5 bases; junction bases outside the gene matches: 8. Germline V gene lookup returns CDR1 MDHEN and CDR2 SYDVKM. CDR3 DNA: TGTGCCAGCAGGGGGACAGGGCGTGTGGAAAACATTCAGTACTTC. This sequence encodes CASRGTGRVENIQYF.

This clonotype occurred many times. The V call is TRBV6-2 or TRBV6-3, the J call TRBJ2-7, with 8 bases identical to TRBD2. The germline V gene has CDR1 MNHEY and CDR2 SVGEGT. V lost 3 bases to trimming and J lost 0 bases; unmatched junction nucleotides: 4. The CDR3 has 15 residues. CDR3: CASSYSGNPSYEQYF. The CDR3 nucleotides are TGTGCCAGCAGTTATAGCGGGAATCCCTCCTACGAGCAGTACTTC.

Many counts were recorded for this clonotype. The V and J genes are TRBV30 and TRBJ2-1; 7 bases are shared with TRBD2. Unmatched junction bases numbered 10, after V lost 3 bases and J lost 8 bases. Germline loops: CDR1 GTSNPN, CDR2 SVGIG (reference sequence). The CDR3 totals 14 residues. CDR3 in amino acids: CAWSAGTTGDEQFF. DNA for the CDR3: TGTGCCTGGAGCGCAGGGACTACCGGGGATGAGCAGTTCTTC.

Many counts were recorded for this clonotype. J is TRBJ2-6 and V is TRBV2; no clear D. The CDR3 runs to 15 residues. Germline V CDR1 and CDR2: SNHLY, FYNNEI. Trimming removed 4 bases from V and 4 bases from J, with 11 bases in between. CDR3 in amino acids: CASSVGVSGANVLTF. The CDR3 DNA follows: TGTGCCAGCAGTGTGGGTGTCTCCGGGGCCAACGTCCTGACTTTC.

This clonotype was counted a few times. This rearrangement joins TRBV28 to TRBJ2-2; 7 bases map to TRBD1. CDR1 and CDR2 (germline): MDHEN, SYDVKM. Trimming removed 1 base from V and 0 bases from J; junction bases left unmatched: 5. This CDR3 contains 17 residues. The DNA for the CDR3 is TGTGCCAGCAGTTTATACCCCGGACAGGCGAACACCGGGGAGCTGTTTTTT. This codes for CASSLYPGQANTGELFF.

This clonotype was observed at least ten times. J is TRBJ1-1 and V is TRBV7-9; D unclear. V lost 5 bases, J lost 7 bases, and 11 bases lay in between. The CDR3 is 12 amino acids. Germline CDR1 and CDR2: SEHNR and FQNEAQ (reference sequence). The CDR3 DNA sequence: TGTGCCAGCAGCACTGGAGCTGGTGAAGCTTTCTTT. Its protein product is CASSTGAGEAFF.

This clonotype was detected ten times or more. V usage is TRBV11-2 and J usage is TRBJ2-3, with a weak D call TRBD2 (5 bases). The germline V and J ends were trimmed by 1 base and 0 bases, with 17 bases remaining between them. Germline assignment: CDR1 SGHAT and CDR2 FQNNGV. The CDR3 loop spans 18 amino acids. This CDR3 reads CASSLVRISGLSTDTQYF. The CDR3 bases are TGTGCCAGCAGCTTAGTCCGTATATCAGGACTTAGCACAGATACGCAGTATTTT.

This rearrangement joins TRBV24-1 to TRBJ2-1; 12 positions match TRBD1. The V gene's germline CDR1 is KGHDR and CDR2 SFDVKD. The CDR3 sequence is 18 residues long. V lost 3 bases to trimming and J lost 1 base; unmatched junction nucleotides: 6. The CDR3 coding sequence is TGTGCCACCAGTGATGGGGGACAGGGGGCGGGTTCCTACAATGAGCAGTTCTTC. The encoded protein is CATSDGGQGAGSYNEQFF.

This clonotype occurred a few times. As DNA, the CDR3 is TGTGCCAGCAGCCCAGGGGGCTCGTACAATCAGCCCCAGCATTTT. It yields the protein CASSPGGSYNQPQHF. This chain connects TRBV12-3 or TRBV12-4 to TRBJ1-5, with TRBD1 matching over 8 bases. The V segment lost 6 bases and the J segment 3 bases; nucleotides outside the gene matches: 7. The CDR3 is 15 residues long.

This clonotype showed up just a few times. J is TRBJ2-7 and V is TRBV6-5, with TRBD2 matching over 13 bases. The CDR3 consists of 16 residues. Germline values: CDR1 MNHEY, CDR2 SVGAGI. J lost 4 bases, V lost 2 bases, and 5 bases had no gene match. The CDR3 loop is CASSYPTSGRGYEQYF. DNA of the CDR3: TGTGCCAGCAGTTACCCTACTAGCGGGAGGGGGTACGAGCAGTACTTC.

This clonotype was picked up many times. The chain links TRBV9 to TRBJ1-4; tentative D call: TRBD1 (5 bases). The CDR3 spans 16 residues. The V and J ends lost 4 bases and 0 bases respectively, with 13 bases between them. Germline CDR1 SGDLS, CDR2 YYNGEE. CDR3 sequence: CASSIGDGPTNEKLFF. The CDR3 DNA reads as TGTGCCAGCAGCATCGGGGACGGCCCAACTAATGAAAAACTGTTTTTT. Supplemented by reference TRBV9 and TRBJ1-4, the full variable domain reads DSGVTQTPKHLITATGQRVTLRCSPRSGDLSVYWYQQSLDQGLQFLIQYYNGEERAKGNILERFSAQQFPDLHSELNLSSLELGDSALYFCASSIGDGPTNEKLFFGSGTQLSVL.

In its sample, this clonotype was seen a few times. This chain uses TRBV9 with TRBJ1-1; D is perhaps TRBD1 (5 bases). Germline CDR1 reads SGDLS; CDR2 reads YYNGEE. The V gene lost 0 bases and the J gene lost 7 bases, with 7 bases spanning the gap. There are 12 residues in the CDR3. DNA for the CDR3: TGTGCCAGCAGCGTAGAACAGGATGAAGCTTTCTTT. It encodes CASSVEQDEAFF.

Worth noting for this clonotype: Its ends do not fully match the called genes, so a read error is possible. The J gene is TRBJ1-1, the V gene TRBV18; D is unclear. Per germline, CDR1 KGHSH and CDR2 LQKENI. The CDR3 contains 11 residues. CDR3 residues: CASSIQYEAFF. Written as DNA, the CDR3 is TGCGCCAGCTCGATACAGTATGAAGCTTTCTTT. Filled out from reference TRBV18 and TRBJ1-1, the complete variable domain reads NAGVMQNPRHLVRRRGQEARLRCSPMKGHSHVYWYRQLPEEGLKFMVYLQKENIIDESGMPKERFSAEFPKEGPSILRIQQVVRGDSAAYFCASSIQYEAFFGQGTRLTVV.

The chain carries TRBV12-3 or TRBV12-4 and TRBJ2-7; D is uncertain. V was shortened by 2 bases and J by 12 bases, with 14 bases between the two germline ends. The CDR3 consists of 12 residues. For the CDR3, the DNA is TGTGCCAGCAGTTTACAGATATCTCAGCGGTACTTC. This sequence encodes CASSLQISQRYF.

The sample holds many counts of this clonotype. J is TRBJ1-5 and V is TRBV30, with D unresolved. Germline CDR1 reads GTSNPN; CDR2 reads SVGIG (reference sequence). V gave up 5 bases and J gave up 3 bases, with 11 bases separating them. This CDR3 comprises 13 residues. The CDR3 DNA reads TGTGCCTGGGGACCCGAAGACAATCAGCCCCAGCATTTT. Its translation is CAWGPEDNQPQHF.

At least ten counts were recorded for this clonotype. The DNA of the CDR3 is TGTGCCAGCAGGAGACAGGGGGCGTCCTACAATGAGCAGTTCTTC. It codes for CASRRQGASYNEQFF. The chain recombines TRBV7-2 with TRBJ2-1; the match to TRBD1 covers 10 bases. After removal of 6 bases from V and 1 base from J, the junction contained 3 bases not matched to a gene. The CDR3 is 15 amino acids. Germline CDR1 is SGHTA and CDR2 is FQGNSA. The whole variable domain, filled in from reference TRBV7-2 and TRBJ2-1, reads GAGVSQSPSNKVTEKGKDVELRCDPISGHTALYWYRQSLGQGLEFLIYFQGNSAPDKSGLPSDRFSAERTGGSVSTLTIQRTQQEDSAVYLCASRRQGASYNEQFFGPGTRLTVL.

The chain has TRBV24-1 and TRBJ2-7, with 12 bases aligning to TRBD2. The CDR3 length is 19 residues. Looked up from germline, CDR1 is KGHDR and CDR2 is SFDVKD. V shed 0 bases, J shed 4 bases, and the junction held 12 bases outside the gene matches. The CDR3 here is CATSDLRSGLAGGQYEQYF. DNA for the CDR3: TGTGCCACCAGTGATTTGAGGTCGGGACTAGCGGGTGGCCAGTACGAGCAGTACTTC.

This clonotype has ten or more counts. V is TRBV27 and J is TRBJ2-1, with 9 nucleotides matching TRBD2. V shed 5 bases, J shed 3 bases, and the junction held 17 bases outside the gene matches. CDR1 is MNHEY and CDR2 is SMNVEV in the germline V gene (reference sequence). The CDR3 totals 19 residues. The CDR3 sequence is CASSPRGSGREGFYNEQFF. In DNA form, the CDR3 reads TGTGCCAGCAGTCCCCGGGGTAGCGGGAGAGAGGGGTTCTACAATGAGCAGTTCTTC.

This chain uses TRBV14 with TRBJ1-2; no clear D. Per the germline V gene, CDR1 is SGHDN and CDR2 is FVKESK. The CDR3 is 14 amino acids. The V gene lost 0 bases and the J gene lost 4 bases, with 9 bases spanning the gap. The CDR3: CASSQDYSFYGYTF. CDR3 coding DNA: TGTGCCAGCAGCCAAGATTACAGCTTCTATGGCTACACCTTC.

This clonotype was observed a handful of times. The chain employs TRBV7-9 and TRBJ1-2; D is unresolved. Germline CDR1 and CDR2: SEHNR and FQNEAQ (reference sequence). CDR3 length: 13 residues. V was cut by 5 bases and J by 7 bases, with 14 bases left in between. CDR3 sequence reads: CASSRDLSGGYTF. CDR3 in DNA: TGTGCCAGCAGCCGGGATCTCTCCGGTGGCTACACCTTC.